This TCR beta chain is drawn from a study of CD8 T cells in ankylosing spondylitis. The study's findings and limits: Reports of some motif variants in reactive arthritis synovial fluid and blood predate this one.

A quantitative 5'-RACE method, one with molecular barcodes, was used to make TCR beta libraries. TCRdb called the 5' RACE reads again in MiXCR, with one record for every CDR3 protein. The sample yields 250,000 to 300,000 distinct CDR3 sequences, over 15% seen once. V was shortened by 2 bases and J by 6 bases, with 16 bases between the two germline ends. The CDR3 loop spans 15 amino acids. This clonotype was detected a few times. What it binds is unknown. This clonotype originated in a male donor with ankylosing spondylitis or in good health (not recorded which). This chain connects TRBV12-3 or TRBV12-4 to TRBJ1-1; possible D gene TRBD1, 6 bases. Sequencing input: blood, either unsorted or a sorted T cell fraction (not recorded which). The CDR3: CASSLRSGVHAEAFF. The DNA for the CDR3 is TGTGCCAGCAGTTTAAGGTCAGGGGTTCACGCTGAAGCTTTCTTT.